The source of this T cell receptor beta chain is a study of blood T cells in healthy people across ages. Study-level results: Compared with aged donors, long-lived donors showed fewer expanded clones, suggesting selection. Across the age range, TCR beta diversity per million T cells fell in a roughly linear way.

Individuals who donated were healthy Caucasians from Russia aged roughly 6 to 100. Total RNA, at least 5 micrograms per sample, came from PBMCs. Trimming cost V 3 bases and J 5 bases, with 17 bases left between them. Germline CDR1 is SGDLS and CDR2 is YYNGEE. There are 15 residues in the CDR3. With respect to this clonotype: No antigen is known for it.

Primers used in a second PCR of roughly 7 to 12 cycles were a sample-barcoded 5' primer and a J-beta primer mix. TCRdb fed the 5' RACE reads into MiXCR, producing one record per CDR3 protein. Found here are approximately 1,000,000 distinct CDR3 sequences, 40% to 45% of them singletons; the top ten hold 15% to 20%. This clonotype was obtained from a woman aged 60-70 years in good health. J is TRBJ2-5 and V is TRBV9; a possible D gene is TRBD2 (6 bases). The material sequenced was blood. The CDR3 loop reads CASSDSTGAGETQYF. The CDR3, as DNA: TGTGCCAGCAGCGACTCAACGGGAGCAGGGGAGACCCAGTACTTC. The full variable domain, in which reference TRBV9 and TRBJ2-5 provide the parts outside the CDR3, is DSGVTQTPKHLITATGQRVTLRCSPRSGDLSVYWYQQSLDQGLQFLIQYYNGEERAKGNILERFSAQQFPDLHSELNLSSLELGDSALYFCASSDSTGAGETQYFGPGTRLLVL.